The rows below give T cell receptor beta chains drawn from one sample of a study of CD8+ T cells in alopecia areata. Repertoires were generated with immunoSEQ multiplex PCR, while TCRdb's copy carries only in-frame clones and drops some. This table holds over 150,000 clones, around three fifths found once. The sequencing input was CD8+ T cells sorted from blood. These receptor sequences come from a human donor in good health. Each CDR3 is given with its conserved first and last residue. D genes are given only for firm matches. Only part of the rows carry a size: once, few, many, or a class if the clone is expanded.

V gene: TRBV4-1
D gene: NA
J gene: TRBJ2-7
clone size: NA
CDR3 protein: CASSQEHRLSYEQYF
CDR3 DNA: TGCGCCAGCAGCCAAGAACATAGACTCTCCTACGAGCAGTACTTC

V gene: TRBV27
D gene: TRBD1
J gene: TRBJ2-3
clone size: NA
CDR3 protein: CASASGTDTDTQYF
CDR3 DNA: TGTGCCAGCGCCTCCGGGACAGACACAGATACGCAGTATTTT

V gene: TRBV5-1
D gene: TRBD1
J gene: TRBJ2-2
clone size: few
CDR3 protein: CASREPGQGTGELFF
CDR3 DNA: TGCGCCAGCAGGGAACCGGGACAGGGCACCGGGGAGCTGTTTTTT

V gene: TRBV5-6
D gene: NA
J gene: TRBJ2-7
clone size: NA
CDR3 protein: CASSLIRDGEQYF
CDR3 DNA: TGTGCCAGCAGCTTGATCCGGGACGGCGAGCAGTACTTC

V gene: TRBV2
D gene: NA
J gene: TRBJ1-1
clone size: NA
CDR3 protein: CASTPREHVRSRSNNTEAFF
CDR3 DNA: TGTGCCAGCACCCCACGGGAACACGTACGTTCACGTTCCAACAACACTGAAGCTTTCTTT

V gene: TRBV30
D gene: NA
J gene: TRBJ1-1
clone size: NA
CDR3 protein: CAWSYSEAFF
CDR3 DNA: TGTGCCTGGAGTTACTCTGAAGCTTTCTTT

V gene: TRBV2
D gene: TRBD1
J gene: TRBJ1-1
clone size: NA
CDR3 protein: CASLTGESGGLRAFF
CDR3 DNA: TGTGCCAGTCTGACGGGGGAATCAGGGGGTTTACGAGCTTTCTTT

V gene: TRBV19
D gene: NA
J gene: TRBJ2-5
clone size: few
CDR3 protein: CASSPAHGGGLETQYF
CDR3 DNA: TGTGCCAGTAGTCCGGCCCACGGGGGCGGTCTAGAGACCCAGTACTTC

V gene: TRBV15
D gene: NA
J gene: TRBJ1-2
clone size: NA
CDR3 protein: CATSSPSPNYGYTF
CDR3 DNA: TGTGCCACCAGCAGCCCCAGCCCTAACTATGGCTACACCTTC

V gene: TRBV7-9
D gene: NA
J gene: TRBJ1-1
clone size: once
CDR3 protein: CASSASLNTEAFF
CDR3 DNA: TGTGCCAGCAGCGCCTCTCTGAACACTGAAGCTTTCTTT

V gene: TRBV7-9
D gene: NA
J gene: TRBJ2-5
clone size: NA
CDR3 protein: CASSLVTQETQYF
CDR3 DNA: TGTGCCAGCAGCTTAGTGACCCAAGAGACCCAGTACTTC

V gene: TRBV15
D gene: NA
J gene: TRBJ2-5
clone size: NA
CDR3 protein: CATSRGGDSQETQYF
CDR3 DNA: TGTGCCACCAGCAGAGGAGGGGACTCCCAAGAGACCCAGTACTTC

V gene: TRBV2
D gene: NA
J gene: TRBJ2-5
clone size: NA
CDR3 protein: CASRGTDQETQYF
CDR3 DNA: TGTGCCAGCCGGGGTACGGACCAAGAGACCCAGTACTTC

V gene: TRBV5-1
D gene: TRBD2
J gene: TRBJ2-3
clone size: few
CDR3 protein: CASHKRTSGSDTDTQYF
CDR3 DNA: TGCGCCAGCCATAAACGGACTAGCGGGAGCGACACAGATACGCAGTATTTT

V gene: TRBV10-3
D gene: TRBD2
J gene: TRBJ2-1
clone size: NA
CDR3 protein: CAISEELAGGGDEQFF
CDR3 DNA: TGTGCCATCAGTGAAGAGCTAGCGGGGGGAGGGGATGAGCAGTTCTTC